This T cell receptor beta chain stems from a study of blood T cell repertoires in COVID-19. Germline V gene lookup returns CDR1 MNHEY and CDR2 SMNVEV (reference sequence). The length of the CDR3 is 15 residues. V lost 5 bases and J lost 4; bases outside the gene matches: 8. Profiled with immunoSEQ multiplex PCR; TCRdb holds only in-frame clones, not every one. The sample holds about 200,000 clones, around four fifths seen once. This chain joins TRBV27 and TRBJ2-1, with TRBD2 matching 7 bases. This sequence was found in a man aged 60 to 69 with COVID-19, enrolled during active disease. Sequenced: peripheral blood. Here the CDR3 DNA reads TGTGCCAGCAGTGCCGGGGGGAGTGGATACAATGAGCAGTTCTTC. Its protein product is CASSAGGSGYNEQFF.